This paragraph covers one TCR beta chain sequence. The antigen remains unidentified. This specimen comes from a study of CD8 T cell repertoires and HIV-1 epitope variants. Study in general: Twenty-five autologous and known Gag and Nef epitope variant peptides each stimulated T cells separately. IL-2, IL-7 and IL-15 were added on days 3 and 7 of roughly 11-day cultures. 1M T cells were kept uncultured as a baseline. Study-wide points: No clonotypes responded to the TAALDMSHF plasma variant; about five recognized KF9, one HW9.

The V gene lost 3 bases and the J gene lost 6 bases, with 11 bases spanning the gap. This CDR3 has 13 amino acids. Germline CDR1 and CDR2: SGHTA and FQGTGA. Produced via immunoSEQ multiplex PCR; TCRdb's table is partial and in-frame only. Of 4,500 to 7,000 clones listed, around 65% were seen once; the top ten hold around two fifths. The TCR comes from a male donor with HIV. What was sequenced was cultured CD8+ T cells derived from PBMCs. The chain has TRBV7-3 and TRBJ1-2; D may be TRBD1 (5 bases). The CDR3 spells CASSLGGGNGYTF. The CDR3 DNA is TGTGCCAGCAGCTTGGGCGGGGGGAATGGCTACACCTTC. The variable domain in full, with the rest retrieved from reference TRBV7-3 and TRBJ1-2, is GAGVSQTPSNKVTEKGKYVELRCDPISGHTALYWYRQSLGQGPEFLIYFQGTGAADDSGLPNDRFFAVRPEGSVSTLKIQRTERGDSAVYLCASSLGGGNGYTFGSGTRLTVV.